This passage covers 5 T cell receptor beta chains from one sample sequenced in a study of CD8 T cells in ankylosing spondylitis. Notes on the study in general: There was a TCR beta motif, made of several highly homologous variants, that appeared characteristic of ankylosing spondylitis blood.

These receptors lack a known antigen. MiXCR, applied by TCRdb to the 5' RACE reads, yields one record per CDR3 protein. The sample has roughly 90,000 distinct CDR3 sequences; about 9% are singletons. Material: blood, either unsorted or a sorted T cell fraction (not recorded which). The receptors stem from a male donor with ankylosing spondylitis.

By sample fraction, this clonotype is medium-sized. The chain couples TRBV12-3 or TRBV12-4 to TRBJ2-1; 7 positions match TRBD2. CDR3 length equals 14 residues. Trimming cost V 3 bases and J 5 bases; bases outside gene matches: 4. CDR3 sequence: CASSFMGLHNEQFF. Here the CDR3 DNA reads TGTGCCAGCAGTTTTATGGGACTACACAATGAGCAGTTCTTC.

The rearrangement links TRBV2 to TRBJ2-3, with TRBD2 as a possible D gene (5 bases). V dropped 5 bases and J dropped 2 bases, with 20 bases sitting between them. The CDR3 totals 17 residues. Germline CDR1 and CDR2: SNHLY and FYNNEI. The CDR3 nucleotides are TGTGCCAGCAGTCCTCTCGGGGTAACTACAACCACAGATACGCAGTATTTT. Protein: CASSPLGVTTTTDTQYF. Together with reference TRBV2 and TRBJ2-3, the CDR3 gives the full variable domain: EPEVTQTPSHQVTQMGQEVILRCVPISNHLYFYWYRQILGQKVEFLVSFYNNEISEKSEIFDDQFSVERPDGSNFTLKIRSTKLEDSAMYFCASSPLGVTTTTDTQYFGPGTRLTVL.

This chain uses TRBV3-1 with TRBJ2-2, with TRBD2 matching over 14 bases. There are 17 residues in the CDR3. Germline V CDR1 and CDR2: LGHDT, YNNKEL (reference sequence). V trimming: 4 bases; J trimming: 6 bases; junction bases outside the gene matches: 7. CDR3 amino acids: CASSRPGLAGVAGELFF. CDR3 coding DNA: TGTGCCAGCAGCCGACCGGGACTAGCGGGAGTCGCCGGGGAGCTGTTTTTT. The variable domain in full, completed from reference TRBV3-1 and TRBJ2-2, reads DTAVSQTPKYLVTQMGNDKSIKCEQNLGHDTMYWYKQDSKKFLKIMFSYNNKELIINETVPNRFSPKSPDKAHLNLHINSLELGDSAVYFCASSRPGLAGVAGELFFGEGSRLTVL.

V gene TRBV4-1 combines with J gene TRBJ2-3; weak D call: TRBD2 (6 bases). This CDR3 contains 17 residues. Germline loops: CDR1 MGHRA, CDR2 YSYEKL. The V gene lost 4 bases and the J gene lost 5 bases, with 22 bases spanning the gap. For the CDR3, the DNA is TGCGCCAGCAGCCCCCTTCCGTACCGCGGGGTTGGAGATACGCAGTATTTT. It encodes CASSPLPYRGVGDTQYF.

Ten or more counts support this clonotype. The chain has TRBV6-1 and TRBJ1-5, with D perhaps TRBD1 (6 bases). This CDR3 has 15 amino acids. V shed 3 bases and J shed 8 bases, with 17 bases lying between them. Germline V gene sequence: CDR1 MNHNS, CDR2 SASEGT. CDR3 protein: CASSETGLSGEPQHF. The CDR3 nucleotides read TGTGCCAGCAGTGAGACAGGCCTAAGCGGGGAGCCCCAGCATTTT.